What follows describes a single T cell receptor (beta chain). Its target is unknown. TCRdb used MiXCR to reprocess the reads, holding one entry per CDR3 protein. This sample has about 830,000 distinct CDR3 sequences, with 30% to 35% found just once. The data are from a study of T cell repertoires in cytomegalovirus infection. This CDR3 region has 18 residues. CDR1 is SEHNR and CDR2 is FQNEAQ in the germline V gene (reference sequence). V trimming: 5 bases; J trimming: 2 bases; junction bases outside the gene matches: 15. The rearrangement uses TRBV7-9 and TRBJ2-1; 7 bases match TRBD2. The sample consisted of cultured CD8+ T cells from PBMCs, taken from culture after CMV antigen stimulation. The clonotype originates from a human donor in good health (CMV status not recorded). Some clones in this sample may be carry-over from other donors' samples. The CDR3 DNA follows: TGTGCCAGCAGCATAACGTCCGGAAGCGGGGTGGCCTACAATGAGCAGTTCTTC. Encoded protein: CASSITSGSGVAYNEQFF.